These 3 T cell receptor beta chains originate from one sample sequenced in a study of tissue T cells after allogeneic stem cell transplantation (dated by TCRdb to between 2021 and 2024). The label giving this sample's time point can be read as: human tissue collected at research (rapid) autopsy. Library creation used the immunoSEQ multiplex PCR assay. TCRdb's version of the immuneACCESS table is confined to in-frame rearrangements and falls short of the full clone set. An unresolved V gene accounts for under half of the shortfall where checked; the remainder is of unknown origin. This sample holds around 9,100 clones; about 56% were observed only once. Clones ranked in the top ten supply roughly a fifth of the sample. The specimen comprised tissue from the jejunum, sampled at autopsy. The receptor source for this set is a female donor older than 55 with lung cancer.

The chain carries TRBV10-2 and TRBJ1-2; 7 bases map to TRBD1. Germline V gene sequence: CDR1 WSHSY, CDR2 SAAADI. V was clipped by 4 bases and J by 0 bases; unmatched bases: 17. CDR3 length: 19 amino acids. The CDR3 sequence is CASSGWGQTSRPSNYGYTF. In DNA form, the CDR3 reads TGCGCCAGCAGTGGATGGGGACAGACCTCCCGTCCTTCTAACTATGGCTACACCTTC.

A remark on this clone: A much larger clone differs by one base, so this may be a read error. CDR3 DNA sequence: TGCGCCAGCAGCTTGGTTGGGGGTGGGGGGCCGGGGACTGAAGCTTTCTTT. This codes for CASSLVGGGGPGTEAFF. The chain recombines TRBV5-1 with TRBJ1-1, with D possibly TRBD1 on 6 matching bases. V lost 0 bases and J lost 5, with 20 bases in between. The V gene's germline CDR1 is SGHRS and CDR2 YFSETQ. The CDR3 is 17 amino acids.

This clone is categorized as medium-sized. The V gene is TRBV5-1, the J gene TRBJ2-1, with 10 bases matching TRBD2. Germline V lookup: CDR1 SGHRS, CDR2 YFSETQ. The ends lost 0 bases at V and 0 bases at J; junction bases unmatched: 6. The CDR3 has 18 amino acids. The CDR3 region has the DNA TGCGCCAGCAGCTTGGGACTAGCGGGCGCCATCTCCTACAATGAGCAGTTCTTC. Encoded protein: CASSLGLAGAISYNEQFF.